This TCR beta chain is drawn from a study of T cells in Graves' hyperthyroidism and ophthalmopathy. Findings and limits, study-wide: Ophthalmopathy was separated from stable hyperthyroidism by a 13 V-J model. Blood shared most expanded thyroid clonotypes above 0.001.

Thyroid ultrasound and orbital computed tomography, with clinical symptoms and serum thyroxine and TRAb, informed diagnoses. PBMCs came from more than 8.5 ml fresh peripheral blood. The germline V gene has CDR1 PRHDT and CDR2 FYEKMQ (reference sequence). The V gene lost 0 bases and the J gene lost 9 bases, with 12 bases spanning the gap. This CDR3 comprises 14 residues. As for this clonotype: Its antigen remains unidentified.

Researchers amplified the TCR beta CDR3 regions from RNA transcripts. The study used the HTBI primer set for a first-round RT-PCR of the TCR CDR3. TCRdb re-called the multiplex PCR reads through MiXCR, storing one row per CDR3 protein. The sample gives hundreds of thousands of distinct CDR3 sequences, around a quarter of which show up once; 73% is in the top ten. The sequence came from a man aged 50 or older with Graves' hyperthyroidism. The chain combines TRBV13 with TRBJ2-1; no firm D call. Input material: blood. Here the CDR3 DNA reads TGTGCCAGCAGCTTAGGAAGGGTCTTGGGTGAGCAGTTCTTC. This gives the protein CASSLGRVLGEQFF.